This entry describes one TCR beta chain. The antigen is not known. Clones were sequenced by immunoSEQ multiplex PCR, and TCRdb holds only the in-frame ones, with some missing. This table holds about 60,000 clones, around 80% found once. These data originate in a study of vaccination effects on CD4 cells after COVID-19. The CDR3 is 14 residues long. Per germline, CDR1 SGHNT and CDR2 YYREEE (reference sequence). The J segment lost 1 base and the V segment lost 2 bases, leaving 0 bases of the junction unmatched. Antigen-specific CD4+ T cells were expanded with viral peptide pools in the ViraFEST assay before sequencing. Investigators separated out CD4+ T cells once 10 days of culture had passed. Two-dose vaccination with either BNT162b2 or mRNA-1273 was given to the participants. Each well held about 2.1 million PBMC cultured with around 10 ug/ml peptides and about 10 IU/ml IL-2.

The rearrangement joins TRBV5-4 to TRBJ2-3, with 8 bases fitting TRBD2. The TCR originated in a human donor who received a COVID-19 vaccine. The sequencing used CD4+ T cells from PBMCs cultured with HCoV-OC43 spike peptides, collected after COVID-19 vaccination. Described subset: HCoV-OC43 spike overlapping peptide pool stimulation. The CDR3 bases are TGTGCCAGCAGCTTCGGGGGGGGCACAGATACGCAGTATTTT. This encodes CASSFGGGTDTQYF.